The clone carrying this T cell receptor beta chain was counted many times. Antigen unknown. TCRdb passed the 5' RACE reads through MiXCR, listing each CDR3 protein once. Here the sample spans a few hundred thousand distinct CDR3 sequences, around 4.4% being singletons. This sample stems from a study of T cells after yellow fever vaccination. Study conclusions and caveats: Most primary-vaccination clones recurred post-booster (more than 95% CD4, 88% CD8). Overall, a small share of clonotypes was seen in both CD4 and CD8 compartments.

V was cut by 8 bases and J by 1 base, with 11 bases left in between. The germline V gene has CDR1 LNHNV and CDR2 YYDKDF (reference sequence). The CDR3 runs to 13 residues. Sample: PBMCs, taken 15 days after the yellow fever booster vaccination. This chain links TRBV15 with TRBJ1-1; the D gene is possibly TRBD1 (5 bases). The TCR originated in a man younger than 30 who received the YFV17D yellow fever vaccine. CDR3 in DNA: TGTGCCACCCAATCCACAGGGAACACTGAAGCTTTCTTT. It codes for CATQSTGNTEAFF. Complete variable domain (other parts from reference TRBV15 and TRBJ1-1): DAMVIQNPRYQVTQFGKPVTLSCSQTLNHNVMYWYQQKSSQAPKLLFHYYDKDFNNEADTPDNFQSRRPNTSFCFLDIRSPGLGDTAMYLCATQSTGNTEAFFGQGTRLTVV.